This T cell receptor beta chain is drawn from a study of blood T cells in healthy people across ages (dated by TCRdb to between 2015 and 2017). As for the study more broadly: In model experiments, template switching captured roughly one uniquely barcoded TCR beta cDNA molecule for every two T cells. Age-related changes in TCR beta repertoire diversity were measured in the study by deep sequencing normalized with unique cDNA molecular identifiers. Donors were grouped into four age groups: young (average approximately 15 years), middle-aged (roughly 38), aged (approximately 67) and long-lived (roughly 80). To avoid experimental bias, donors of different ages were spread randomly across the sequencing lanes. Using the same blood draw, the study looked at two additional independent replicas of 1 million unique cDNA reads for two donors, one aged 18 to 29 and the other aged 80 or older.

In regard to this clonotype: Its antigen is not yet known. Base qualities are not provided; no much larger clone lies one nucleotide away.

Donors were a few dozen systemically healthy Caucasian individuals from Russia aged 6 to 90 years. Roughly 10 milliliters of peripheral blood were drawn from each donor into EDTA-treated Vacutainer tubes. PBMCs were isolated by Ficoll-Paque density-gradient centrifugation, with at least 6.5 million obtained per sample. Trizol reagent was used to extract total RNA from the PBMCs, yielding at least 5 micrograms per sample. For every donor, an aliquot of PBMCs went through flow cytometry to measure the percentages of naive CD45RAhigh/CD27high T cells. The library was made by 5' RACE. The second PCR ran for about 6 to 11 cycles and used a J-beta primer mix along with a sample-barcoded 5' primer. A template-switch 5' adaptor carrying 12 random nucleotides introduced a unique molecular identifier onto each TCR beta cDNA molecule. Each sample yielded at least 3 million CDR3-containing paired-end reads. First-strand cDNA was synthesized from all RNA with the Mint cDNA synthesis kit, primed by a TRBC-specific oligonucleotide. Following uracil-DNA glycosylase treatment, a first 18-cycle PCR with universal primers M1SS and BC2_uni_R was performed on all cDNA. The original pipeline was this. For normalization, 1 million high-quality reads were randomly selected from each sample, with every read carrying a distinct molecular identifier. Instead of being binned into consensus sequences, reads with shared molecular identifiers were discarded. MiTCR, run with a Q25 quality threshold and the strictest error-elimination algorithm, handled CDR3 identification, clonotype clustering and error correction. A nonparametric unseen species model with Euler transformation was used to estimate a lower bound on total TCR beta diversity. The public sequencing data were trimmed at Q25 with fastp and processed into clonotypes with MiXCR by TCRdb, which kept only in-frame beta chains. Identical CDR3 protein sequences are pooled into one entry, listed with their most common genes and DNA. The V and J calls and clone size are TCRdb's, not the authors'. The sample table holds around 1,800,000 distinct CDR3 sequences, of which more than 35% were seen once. The ten largest make up 20% to 25% of the sample.

Points the paper makes about the study in general: Donor CMV infection status was unknown, potentially confounding age-related changes in expanded clonotypes. The percentage of naive T cells measured by flow cytometry correlated strongly with observed TCR beta diversity. Compared with the aged group, the long-lived group had more naive CD4+ T cells, fewer expanded clones and increased TCR diversity, suggesting age selection. Conclusive comparison of naive and antigen-experienced compartments was prevented by the profiling of bulk unsorted PBMCs. Estimates of total diversity based on one million sequenced T cells were regarded as lower bounds and as underestimates. Observed TCR beta diversity per million T cells fell roughly linearly with age, and a significant reduction was already apparent by age around 36.

The sequenced sample was blood. This sequence was found in a human donor in good health.

The nucleotides read TGTGCCACCACCCCAGGGTTTAGCACAGATACGCAGTATTTT. This encodes CATTPGFSTDTQYF. The chain was built from TRBV24-1 and TRBJ2-3; the D gene is perhaps TRBD1, on 5 matching bases. V is pared back by 8 bases and J by 0 bases, with 11 bases lying between the germline termini. Including cysteine and phenylalanine, the CDR3 has 14 amino acids. Left in the record is the CDR3 DNA by itself, 42 bases read in frame from the first base. CDR1 and CDR2 (KGHDR, SFDVKD) derive from the germline V gene.